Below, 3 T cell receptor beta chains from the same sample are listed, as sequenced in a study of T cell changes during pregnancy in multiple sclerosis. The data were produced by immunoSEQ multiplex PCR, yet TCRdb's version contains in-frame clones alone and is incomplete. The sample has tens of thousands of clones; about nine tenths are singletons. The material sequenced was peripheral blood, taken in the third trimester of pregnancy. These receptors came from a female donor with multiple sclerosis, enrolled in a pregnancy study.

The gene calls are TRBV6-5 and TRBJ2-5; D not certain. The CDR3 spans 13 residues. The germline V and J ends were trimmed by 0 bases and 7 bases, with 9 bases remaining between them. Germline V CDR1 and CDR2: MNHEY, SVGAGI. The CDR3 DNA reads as TGTGCCAGCAGTTACTCGTCGCGAGGGACCCAGTACTTC. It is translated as CASSYSSRGTQYF.

The CDR3 coding sequence is TGTGCCAGCAGTTACTCGACAGGGGGCTCTGGAAACACCATATATTTT. Translated, it gives CASSYSTGGSGNTIYF. This rearrangement joins TRBV6-5 to TRBJ1-3; 9 positions match TRBD1. V was pared by 0 bases and J by 0 bases, with 0 bases of the junction left unmatched. This CDR3 comprises 16 residues. CDR1 MNHEY and CDR2 SVGAGI come from the germline V gene.

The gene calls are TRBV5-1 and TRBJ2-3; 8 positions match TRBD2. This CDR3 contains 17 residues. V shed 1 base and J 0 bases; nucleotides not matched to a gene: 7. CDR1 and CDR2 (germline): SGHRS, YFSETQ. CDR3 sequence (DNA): TGCGCCAGCAGCTTGTCAGGGTTAGCGGGAAGCACAGATACGCAGTATTTT. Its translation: CASSLSGLAGSTDTQYF.